A single sample gave rise to the 7 T cell receptor beta chains below, sequenced in a study of blood T cell repertoires in COVID-19 (dated by TCRdb to the early 2020s). Library prep was done by the immunoSEQ multiplex PCR assay. In its TCRdb copy, this immuneACCESS table keeps in-frame sequences only and misses some clones. Where compared with another copy, unresolved V genes explain less than half of these, and the others have no known cause. The sample includes some 80,000 clones, with about 80% observed a single time. The top ten clones comprise over 9.5% of the sample. Specimen: peripheral blood. The source of these receptors is a man at least 80 years old with acute or convalescent COVID-19.

This chain links TRBV7-9 with TRBJ1-2; TRBD1 aligns across 10 bases. With V trimmed by 5 bases and J by 8 bases, 8 bases remained unmatched. The CDR3 is 14 amino acids. Germline CDR1 reads SEHNR; CDR2 reads FQNEAQ (reference sequence). CDR3 sequence (DNA): TGTGCCAGCAGCAAAGGGACAGGGGATCGAGGCTACACCTTC. It codes for CASSKGTGDRGYTF.

This rearrangement joins TRBV10-3 to TRBJ2-7; maybe TRBD2 (6 bases). V lost 6 bases and J 2 bases, leaving 8 bases between the germline ends. The V gene's germline CDR1 is ENHRY and CDR2 SYGVKD. CDR3 size: 12 residues. In DNA, the CDR3 is TGTGCCATCAGGGGGGGAGCCTACGAGCAGTACTTC. It codes for CAIRGGAYEQYF.

This sequence joins TRBV13 and TRBJ1-2; 9 nucleotides agree with TRBD1. V lost 5 bases and J lost 4; bases outside the gene matches: 2. CDR1 and CDR2 from the germline V gene are PRHDT and FYEKMQ (reference sequence). The length of the CDR3 is 13 residues. CDR3 nucleotides: TGTGCCAGCAGCGTGGACAGGGGCTATGGCTACACCTTC. Translation gives CASSVDRGYGYTF.

On this clone itself: At one end the junction does not follow the germline gene, possibly because of a read error. V is TRBV5-4 and J is TRBJ2-5, with 7 nucleotides matching TRBD1. Germline V CDR1 and CDR2: SGHNT, YYREEE (reference sequence). This CDR3 comprises 16 residues. CDR3 coding DNA: TGTGCCAGCAACTTGCTGGGACAGTCACATCAAGAGACCCAGTACTTC. Its protein product is CASNLLGQSHQETQYF.

The rearrangement joins TRBV3-1 (or the pseudogene TRBV3-2) to TRBJ2-2; 7 positions match TRBD1. With 1 base clipped from V and 1 base from J, the junction kept 0 bases outside the gene matches. The CDR3 is made up of 15 amino acids. Germline V CDR1 and CDR2: LGHDT, YNNKEL (reference sequence). In DNA, the CDR3 is TGTGCCAGCAGCCAAGGACAGGGGAACACCGGGGAGCTGTTTTTT. Protein sequence: CASSQGQGNTGELFF.

The chain carries TRBV19 and TRBJ1-3, with a weak D call TRBD1 (5 bases). Trimming cost V 5 bases and J 0 bases, with 17 bases left between them. Germline values: CDR1 LNHDA, CDR2 SQIVND (reference sequence). This CDR3 is 17 amino acids long. The CDR3 DNA follows: TGTGCCAGTAGTCCACGAAGACAGATACTCTCTGGAAACACCATATATTTT. Translated: CASSPRRQILSGNTIYF. The variable domain in full, completed from reference TRBV19 and TRBJ1-3, reads DGGITQSPKYLFRKEGQNVTLSCEQNLNHDAMYWYRQDPGQGLRLIYYSQIVNDFQKGDIAEGYSVSREKKESFPLTVTSAQKNPTAFYLCASSPRRQILSGNTIYFGEGSWLTVV.

The V and J genes are TRBV5-1 and TRBJ2-7, with D tentatively TRBD2 (5 bases). Germline lookup yields CDR1 SGHRS and CDR2 YFSETQ. The ends were cut back, 0 bases at V and 3 bases at J, with 13 bases in the middle. This CDR3 is built from 15 residues. CDR3 residues: CASSLANSGFYEQYF. As DNA, the CDR3 is TGCGCCAGCAGCTTGGCTAATTCGGGATTCTACGAGCAGTACTTC.